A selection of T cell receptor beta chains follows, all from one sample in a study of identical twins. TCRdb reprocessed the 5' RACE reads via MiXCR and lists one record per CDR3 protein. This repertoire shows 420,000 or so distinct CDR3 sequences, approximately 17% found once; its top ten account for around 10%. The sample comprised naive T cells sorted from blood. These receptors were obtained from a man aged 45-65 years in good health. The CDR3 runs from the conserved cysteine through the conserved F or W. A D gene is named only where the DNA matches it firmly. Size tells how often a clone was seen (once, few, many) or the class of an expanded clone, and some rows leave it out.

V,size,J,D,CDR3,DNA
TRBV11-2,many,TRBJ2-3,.,CASSLSGQIRTDTQYF,TGTGCCAGCAGCCTAAGCGGACAGATCCGCACAGATACGCAGTATTTT
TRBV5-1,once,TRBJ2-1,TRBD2,CASRRGGSGSSYNEQFF,TGCGCCAGCAGGCGGGGGGGTAGCGGAAGCTCCTACAATGAGCAGTTCTTC
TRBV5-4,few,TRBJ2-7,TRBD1,CASSLAQGAMREQYF,TGTGCCAGCAGCTTGGCCCAGGGGGCTATGAGGGAGCAGTACTTC
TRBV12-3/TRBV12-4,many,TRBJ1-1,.,CASSRDGTNTEAFF,TGTGCCAGCAGTCGGGACGGGACGAACACTGAAGCTTTCTTT
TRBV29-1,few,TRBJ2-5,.,CSVGRRLEETQYF,TGCAGCGTTGGGAGACGGTTAGAAGAGACCCAGTACTTC
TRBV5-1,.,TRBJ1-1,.,CASSGTGYSTEAFF,TGCGCCAGCAGCGGAACAGGGTATAGCACTGAAGCTTTCTTT
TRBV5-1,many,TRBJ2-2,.,CASSLGVTVTGELFF,TGCGCCAGCAGCTTGGGGGTGACAGTCACCGGGGAGCTGTTTTTT
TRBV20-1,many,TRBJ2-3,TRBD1,CSARDVSGGRDTQYF,TGCAGTGCTAGAGATGTATCAGGGGGCAGGGATACGCAGTATTTT
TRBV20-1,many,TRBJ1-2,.,CSAREGRSGYTF,TGCAGTGCTAGAGAGGGCCGTAGTGGCTACACCTTC
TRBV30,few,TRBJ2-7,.,CAWSVLLSYEQYF,TGTGCCTGGAGTGTCCTGTTATCCTACGAGCAGTACTTC
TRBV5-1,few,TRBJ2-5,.,CASSSAAEETQYF,TGCGCCAGCAGCTCAGCGGCGGAAGAGACCCAGTACTTC
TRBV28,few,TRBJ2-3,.,CASTKEGAGLGDTQYF,TGTGCCAGCACTAAAGAAGGGGCCGGACTTGGAGATACGCAGTATTTT
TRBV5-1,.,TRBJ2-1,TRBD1,CASSLAPVVDRVVPNEQFF,TGCGCCAGCAGCTTGGCCCCCGTTGTCGACAGGGTAGTACCCAATGAGCAGTTCTTC
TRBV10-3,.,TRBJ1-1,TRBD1,CAISESGGLTEALF,TGTGCCATCAGTGAGTCAGGGGGCCTCACTGAAGCTCTCTTT
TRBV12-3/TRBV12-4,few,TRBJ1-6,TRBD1,CASSFRDRGNSPLHF,TGTGCCAGCAGTTTCCGGGACAGGGGAAATTCACCCCTCCACTTT
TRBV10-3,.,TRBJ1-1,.,CAISESPPGPKTYF,TGTGCCATCAGTGAGTCCCCCCCGGGACCGAAGACCTACTTT
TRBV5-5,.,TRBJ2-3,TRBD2,CASRGTSGSFPDTQYF,TGTGCCAGCAGGGGGACTAGCGGGAGTTTCCCAGATACGCAGTATTTT
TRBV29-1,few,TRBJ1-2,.,CSVGEVGGYGYTF,TGCAGCGTTGGGGAGGTCGGAGGATATGGCTACACCTTC
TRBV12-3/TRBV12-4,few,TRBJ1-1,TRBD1,CASSAGGVAEAFF,TGTGCCAGCAGTGCAGGGGGAGTGGCTGAAGCTTTCTTT
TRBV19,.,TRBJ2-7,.,CASQPEGASLGEQYF,TGTGCCAGTCAGCCAGAGGGAGCGTCGCTGGGGGAGCAGTACTTC
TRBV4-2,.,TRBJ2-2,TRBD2,CASSQETSGRWRTGELFF,TGTGCCAGCAGCCAAGAGACTAGCGGGAGATGGCGCACCGGGGAGCTGTTTTTT
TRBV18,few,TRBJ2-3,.,CASAPKALRTDTQYF,TGTGCCAGCGCGCCAAAGGCACTTCGCACAGATACGCAGTATTTT
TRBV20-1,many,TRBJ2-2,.,CSAFSGITNTGELFF,TGCAGTGCTTTTTCCGGGATTACGAACACCGGGGAGCTGTTTTTT
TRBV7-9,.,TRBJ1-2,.,CASSLPTGSNYGYTF,TGTGCCAGCAGCTTACCAACCGGGTCTAACTATGGCTACACCTTC
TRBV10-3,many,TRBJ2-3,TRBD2,CAITRDGTSGGRDTQYF,TGTGCCATCACGCGAGACGGGACTAGCGGGGGTAGGGATACGCAGTATTTT
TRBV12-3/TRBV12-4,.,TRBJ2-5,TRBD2,CASSLASGAETQYF,TGTGCCAGCAGTTTAGCTAGCGGGGCGGAGACCCAGTACTTC
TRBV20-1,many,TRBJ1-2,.,CSASRPAFAYGGYTF,TGCAGTGCTAGTAGACCAGCTTTTGCCTACGGCGGCTACACCTTC
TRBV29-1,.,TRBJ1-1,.,CSVEPRLAPREAFF,TGCAGCGTTGAACCCAGGCTGGCCCCTCGGGAAGCTTTCTTT
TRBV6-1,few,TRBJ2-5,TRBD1,CASRTGGAKTQYF,TGTGCCAGCAGGACAGGGGGCGCAAAGACCCAGTACTTC
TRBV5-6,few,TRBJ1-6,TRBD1,CASSLPTGVNSPLHF,TGTGCCAGCAGCTTGCCGACAGGGGTCAATTCACCCCTCCACTTT
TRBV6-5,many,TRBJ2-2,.,CASSYSWVSGELFF,TGTGCCAGCAGTTACTCGTGGGTGAGCGGGGAGCTGTTTTTT
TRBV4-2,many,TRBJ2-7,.,CASSQVRRDEQYF,TGTGCCAGCAGCCAAGTTAGGAGGGACGAGCAGTACTTC
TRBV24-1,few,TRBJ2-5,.,CATSTERETQYF,TGTGCCACCAGTACGGAACGGGAGACCCAGTACTTC
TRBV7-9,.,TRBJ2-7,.,CASSLEGGTPYEQYF,TGTGCCAGCAGCTTGGAAGGGGGAACTCCCTACGAGCAGTACTTC
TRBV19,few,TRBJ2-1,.,CASRPGGRISYNEQFF,TGTGCCAGCCGACCCGGGGGGCGAATCTCCTACAATGAGCAGTTCTTC